Listed here is a single TCR beta chain. Which antigen it targets is not known. No much larger clone exists at a distance of one base, and base qualities are not known. This entry is derived from a study of cytomegalovirus exposure and HLA in healthy donors (TCRdb year 2017). Regarding the research as a whole: According to a later analysis, the 120 or so validation repertoires were produced on the same platform as the roughly 600 repertoires of the first cohort. A separate validation cohort of more than 100 different subjects was used in addition to the approximately 640-subject first cohort. The study aimed to test whether cataloging public T cell receptors could reveal signatures of past pathogen exposure. The study combined high-throughput TCR immunosequencing, statistical association of individual TCRs with disease status, and machine learning to predict cytomegalovirus infection status.

Libraries came from the immunoSEQ multiplex PCR assay. The paper's data handling went like this. A statistical classification framework was built for diagnosing cytomegalovirus status from the catalog of TCR beta chain sequences. As stored in TCRdb, this immuneACCESS dataset retains in-frame rearrangements with V and J assigned. A fraction of the clones does not appear; measured against another copy, unresolved V genes explain less than half of the discrepancy, and the remainder lacks a known reason. V, J and clone size were drawn from that table, and D and trimming were deduced from the DNA. This sample comprises approximately 160,000 clones, roughly 90% of them detected only once. 5.5% to 6% of the sample is in the top ten clones. Spanning cysteine to phenylalanine, the CDR3 consists of 13 amino acids. The entry retains the CDR3 DNA only, 39 bases that are in frame from base 1. The germline V gene provides CDR1 SQVTM and CDR2 ANQGSEA. Cut back by 4 bases and 0 bases, the V and J ends lie 7 bases apart.

Here is what the overall study found, with its caveats: Across donors, most TCR sequences were observed very rarely, whereas some public TCRs were present in many individuals. The validation cohort had no HLA typing available for a later analysis, so co-occurrence within that cohort was assessed over all 110 or so repertoires. It was suggested by the authors that the approach could potentially be generalized to other disease states and immunological phenotypes. Cytomegalovirus status was reported to be diagnosed by the classifier with high specificity and sensitivity in both the original and validation cohorts. In vitro tests confirmed that a few of the cytomegalovirus-associated TCR beta chains recognize cytomegalovirus antigens. A total of fewer than 200 TCR beta chains were listed by the study as associated with cytomegalovirus. In a later analysis, TCRs clustered in the first cohort were found to also tend to co-occur in the 100 to 150 validation repertoires, with 85% to 95% of cluster scores above 0.

Separate from the approximately 700-subject first cohort, the validation cohort of 90 to 150 subjects was the group to which the donors belonged. Input material: PBMCs. This receptor chain uses TRBV29-1 and TRBJ1-5; the D gene identity is not certain. The sequence derives from a woman in her twenties or thirties in good health and CMV-seronegative. This receptor carries the CDR3 CSVASDSNQPQHF. The nucleotides are TGCAGCGTTGCCAGTGATAGCAATCAGCCCCAGCATTTT.